The clone carrying this TCR beta chain was seen repeatedly, ten times or more. CDR1 and CDR2 from the germline V gene are MNHNS and SASEGT. Trimming removed 2 bases from V and 6 bases from J; junction bases left unmatched: 9. This CDR3 contains 18 residues. TCRdb redid the calling of the RACE reads with MiXCR, one entry per CDR3 protein. The sample lists about 110,000 distinct CDR3 sequences; 9% to 15% were seen once. The data were obtained in a study of human T cells and chemical hapten exposure. Described time point: pre-sensitization, week 0. As to treatment: therapeutic diphenylcyclopropenone sensitization with weekly scalp DPC. Unfractionated whole blood yielded total RNA.

Material: whole blood, obtained in connection with sensitization to the hapten diphenylcyclopropenone (DPC). The chain recombines TRBV6-1 with TRBJ2-1; 14 bases line up with TRBD2. This TCR derives from a woman between 45 and 65 years old with alopecia areata. Some clones in this sample may be carry-over from other donors' samples. The CDR3 reads CASSESSRLAGGVNEQFF. The CDR3 coding sequence is TGTGCCAGCAGTGAATCGTCCCGACTAGCGGGAGGGGTCAATGAGCAGTTCTTC.